These 24 T cell receptor beta chains came from one sample sequenced in a study of T cells after yellow fever vaccination. TCRdb re-derived calls from the 5' RACE reads in MiXCR, one entry per CDR3 protein. Here the sample spans hundreds of thousands of distinct CDR3 sequences, less than 9.5% being singletons. Sequenced here: PBMCs, sampled around 45 days after the first yellow fever vaccination. These TCRs come from a man between 18 and 29 years old who received the YFV17D yellow fever vaccine.

This clonotype was seen repeatedly, ten times or more. V usage is TRBV9 and J usage is TRBJ2-3, with no clear D. Looked up from germline, CDR1 is SGDLS and CDR2 is YYNGEE. This CDR3 contains 15 residues. The V gene lost 0 bases and the J gene lost 1 base, with 9 bases spanning the gap. In DNA, the CDR3 is TGTGCCAGCAGCGTAGAAGGGAAACGCACAGATACGCAGTATTTT. Protein sequence: CASSVEGKRTDTQYF.

A word on this clonotype: A much larger clone differs by one base, so this may be a read error. This chain uses TRBV10-3 with TRBJ1-5; TRBD1 matches at 8 bases. The CDR3 spans 14 residues. Germline CDR1 and CDR2: ENHRY and SYGVKD. The CDR3, as DNA: TGTGCCATCAGTGGACAGGGGAGCAATCAGTCCCAGCATTTT. Its protein is CAISGQGSNQSQHF.

This clonotype has just a few counts. The chain recombines TRBV4-3 with TRBJ1-1; D is undetermined. From germline, CDR1 is LGHNA and CDR2 YSLEER. V gave up 5 bases and J gave up 6 bases, with 25 bases separating them. This CDR3 contains 17 residues. The DNA for the CDR3 is TGCGCCAGCAGCAAGAGCCCAAACGGGGTAGGAGGTTCTGAAGCTTTCTTT. It translates to CASSKSPNGVGGSEAFF.

This clonotype was counted many times. The chain links TRBV20-1 to TRBJ2-5, with D perhaps matching TRBD1 or TRBD2 (6 bases each). Germline CDR1 and CDR2: DFQATT and SNEGSKA (reference sequence). The CDR3 sequence is 14 residues long. V was clipped by 5 bases and J by 0 bases, with 13 bases between them. For the CDR3, the DNA is TGCAGTGCTCGGGGGCTATGGCACCAAGAGACCCAGTACTTC. As protein: CSARGLWHQETQYF.

V usage is TRBV9 and J usage is TRBJ2-3, with D unclear. The CDR3 runs 15 residues. Germline V CDR1 and CDR2: SGDLS, YYNGEE. The V gene lost 0 bases and the J gene lost 4 bases, with 12 bases spanning the gap. The CDR3, as DNA: TGTGCCAGCAGCGTAGAAGGTATCCTGGCAGATACGCAGTATTTT. Its translation is CASSVEGILADTQYF.

This clonotype showed up just a few times. This chain joins TRBV5-1 and TRBJ2-5, with TRBD2 matching 10 bases. This CDR3 region has 14 residues. Germline CDR1 SGHRS, CDR2 YFSETQ. After removal of 4 bases from V and 3 bases from J, the junction contained 3 bases not matched to a gene. In nucleotides, the CDR3 is TGCGCCAGCAGCACCCTAGCGGGGGAAGAGACCCAGTACTTC. Encoded protein: CASSTLAGEETQYF.

Only a few counts were recorded for this clonotype. The chain carries TRBV10-3 and TRBJ1-5; D uncertain. V was pared by 5 bases and J by 1 base, with 9 bases between. In germline, CDR1 is ENHRY, CDR2 SYGVKD. CDR3 size: 14 residues. CDR3 amino acids: CAISPARSNQPQHF. CDR3 nucleotide sequence: TGTGCCATCAGTCCGGCTCGGAGCAATCAGCCCCAGCATTTT.

CDR3 coding DNA: TGCAGCGTTGTGGGCGGAAACTATGGCTACACCTTC. Translation: CSVVGGNYGYTF. The chain joins TRBV29-1 to TRBJ1-2, with D uncertain. CDR3 length: 12 residues. V gave up 4 bases and J gave up 2 bases, with 8 bases separating them. CDR1 and CDR2 from the germline V gene are SQVTM and ANQGSEA.

The J gene is TRBJ1-2, the V gene TRBV4-2, with 7 bases identical to TRBD1. The V gene end was trimmed by 2 bases and the J gene end by 4 bases; junction bases not matched to a gene: 7. CDR1 and CDR2 (germline): LGHNA, YNFKEQ. The CDR3 loop spans 15 amino acids. The CDR3 region has the DNA TGTGCCAGCAGCCAACCCCAACAGGGGATCTATGGCTACACCTTC. This codes for CASSQPQQGIYGYTF.

This clonotype turned up a few times. The chain carries TRBV5-1 and TRBJ2-7; possible D gene TRBD2, 5 bases. With 6 bases removed from V and 0 bases from J, the gap between germline ends came to 19 bases. Germline lookup yields CDR1 SGHRS and CDR2 YFSETQ. The CDR3 has 16 residues. CDR3 bases: TGCGCCAGCAAGCCGTCGACGAGGGCGGCCTCCTACGAGCAGTACTTC. Translation gives CASKPSTRAASYEQYF.

V usage is TRBV20-1 and J usage is TRBJ2-5, with 7 bases matching TRBD2. After removal of 6 bases from V and 5 bases from J, the junction contained 9 bases not matched to a gene. The germline CDR1 and CDR2 sequences are DFQATT and SNEGSKA (reference sequence). The CDR3 is 13 residues long. The CDR3 loop reads CSAAGAGVETQYF. DNA of the CDR3: TGCAGTGCCGCAGGCGCGGGGGTGGAGACCCAGTACTTC.

The rearrangement uses TRBV6-1 and TRBJ2-3, with D possibly being TRBD1 or TRBD2 (7 bases each). Germline V gives CDR1 MNHNS, CDR2 SASEGT. Trimming took off 6 bases at V and 0 bases at J, with 16 bases between the two ends. CDR3 length equals 16 residues. CDR3 in amino acids: CASRNRGGGSTDTQYF. The CDR3, as DNA: TGTGCCAGCAGAAACAGGGGAGGGGGTAGCACAGATACGCAGTATTTT.

The CDR3 sequence is CASSIEGDRGKNIQYF. The CDR3 DNA reads as TGTGCCAGCAGTATCGAGGGGGATAGAGGCAAAAACATTCAGTACTTC. V usage is TRBV5-5 and J usage is TRBJ2-4; a possible D gene is TRBD1 (6 bases). V dropped 5 bases and J dropped 3 bases, with 18 bases sitting between them. The CDR3 spans 16 residues. Germline V lookup: CDR1 SGHKS, CDR2 YYEKEE (reference sequence).

The chain combines TRBV20-1 with TRBJ2-3; D may be TRBD2 (6 bases). The germline V and J ends were trimmed by 5 bases and 6 bases, with 12 bases remaining between them. This CDR3 comprises 12 residues. In germline, CDR1 is DFQATT, CDR2 SNEGSKA (reference sequence). The CDR3 sequence: CSAGLPGDTQYF. The CDR3 bases are TGCAGTGCTGGACTACCAGGGGATACGCAGTATTTT.

This clonotype came up once. This sequence may be a read error, since a much larger clone differs from it by one base. This chain connects TRBV7-6 to TRBJ2-3; 9 bases are a match to TRBD2. Losses at the gene ends were 1 base for V and 2 bases for J; bases not matched to a gene: 4. CDR1 is SGHVS and CDR2 is FNYEAQ in the germline V gene. The CDR3 has 16 residues. DNA for the CDR3: TGTGCCAGCAGCTTAGTGGCTAGCGGGGCCACAGATACGCAGTATTTT. It encodes CASSLVASGATDTQYF. Drawing the rest from reference TRBV7-6 and TRBJ2-3, the complete variable domain is GAGVSQSPRYKVTKRGQDVALRCDPISGHVSLYWYRQALGQGPEFLTYFNYEAQQDKSGLPNDRFSAERPEGSISTLTIQRTEQRDSAMYRCASSLVASGATDTQYFGPGTRLTVL.

This clonotype was detected only a few times. The V and J genes are TRBV12-3 or TRBV12-4 and TRBJ2-2; no definite D call. V was trimmed by 5 bases and J by 4 bases, leaving 14 bases between them. The CDR3 length is 15 residues. CDR3: CASSQSVSTTGELFF. In nucleotides, the CDR3 is TGTGCCAGCAGTCAATCGGTATCTACCACCGGGGAGCTGTTTTTT.

This sequence joins TRBV4-2 and TRBJ1-6, with D possibly matching TRBD1 (6 bases). The CDR3 contains 15 residues. Germline V lookup: CDR1 LGHNA, CDR2 YNFKEQ. V lost 0 bases and J 10 bases, leaving 13 bases between the germline ends. CDR3 nucleotides: TGTGCCAGCAGCCAAGAACCCTACAGGGACTCACCCCTCCACTTT. It yields the protein CASSQEPYRDSPLHF.

In its sample, this clonotype was seen a few times. V gene TRBV20-1 combines with J gene TRBJ2-7, with D unresolved. The V end lost 0 bases, the J end lost 5 bases, and 14 bases lay between the germline ends. From germline, CDR1 is DFQATT and CDR2 SNEGSKA (reference sequence). This CDR3 contains 14 residues. Here the CDR3 reads CSARDQERADEQYF. The CDR3 bases are TGCAGTGCTAGAGATCAGGAAAGGGCCGACGAGCAGTACTTC.

This clonotype was seen only a few times. The chain combines TRBV7-2 with TRBJ2-1, with D perhaps matching TRBD2 (5 bases). V shed 4 bases and J shed 12 bases, with 19 bases lying between them. The germline CDR1 and CDR2 sequences are SGHTA and FQGNSA. The CDR3 is 14 amino acids. The CDR3 is CASSSSRIGEGQFF. As DNA, the CDR3 is TGTGCCAGCAGCTCCTCTCGGATCGGGGAAGGGCAGTTCTTC.

This clonotype has a count of ten or more. The chain has TRBV20-1 and TRBJ2-3, with D possibly TRBD2 on 5 matching bases. The CDR3 consists of 13 residues. Germline-derived CDR1 and CDR2 are DFQATT and SNEGSKA (reference sequence). Trimming cost V 3 bases and J 0 bases, with 7 bases left between them. CDR3 in amino acids: CSARDSSTDTQYF. CDR3 DNA sequence: TGCAGTGCTAGGGACTCCAGCACAGATACGCAGTATTTT.

The J gene is TRBJ1-6, the V gene TRBV5-1; D is ambiguous. The CDR3 runs to 15 residues. CDR1 and CDR2 from the germline V gene are SGHRS and YFSETQ. The V gene lost 0 bases and the J gene lost 9 bases, with 13 bases spanning the gap. For the CDR3, the DNA is TGCGCCAGCAGCTTGGACCCGGGATCGGGTTCACCCCTCCACTTT. Protein product: CASSLDPGSGSPLHF.

This clonotype occurred many times. The CDR3 DNA reads TGTGCCAGCAGCTTACAGGGACTCTACTATGGCTACACCTTC. Residues: CASSLQGLYYGYTF. V usage is TRBV7-8 and J usage is TRBJ1-2, with D possibly being TRBD1 (5 bases). Germline assignment: CDR1 SGHVS and CDR2 FQNEAQ. Trimming took 2 bases from V and 3 from J, leaving 10 bases between them. This CDR3 is 14 amino acids long.

This clonotype was picked up a small number of times. The chain combines TRBV24-1 with TRBJ2-3, with D possibly being TRBD1 or TRBD2 (6 bases each). The CDR3 runs 15 residues. The germline V and J ends were trimmed by 4 bases and 2 bases, with 12 bases remaining between them. CDR1 KGHDR and CDR2 SFDVKD come from the germline V gene. CDR3 nucleotide sequence: TGTGCCACCAGTGACTCACAGGGACTCACAGATACGCAGTATTTT. This codes for CATSDSQGLTDTQYF.

V gene TRBV12-3 or TRBV12-4 combines with J gene TRBJ1-4, with a tentative D call TRBD1 (5 bases). V shed 6 bases and J shed 5 bases, with 13 bases lying between them. CDR3 length: 14 amino acids. CDR3 protein: CASSPDRPNEKLFF. The CDR3 DNA sequence: TGTGCCAGCAGCCCTGACAGACCAAATGAAAAACTGTTTTTT.